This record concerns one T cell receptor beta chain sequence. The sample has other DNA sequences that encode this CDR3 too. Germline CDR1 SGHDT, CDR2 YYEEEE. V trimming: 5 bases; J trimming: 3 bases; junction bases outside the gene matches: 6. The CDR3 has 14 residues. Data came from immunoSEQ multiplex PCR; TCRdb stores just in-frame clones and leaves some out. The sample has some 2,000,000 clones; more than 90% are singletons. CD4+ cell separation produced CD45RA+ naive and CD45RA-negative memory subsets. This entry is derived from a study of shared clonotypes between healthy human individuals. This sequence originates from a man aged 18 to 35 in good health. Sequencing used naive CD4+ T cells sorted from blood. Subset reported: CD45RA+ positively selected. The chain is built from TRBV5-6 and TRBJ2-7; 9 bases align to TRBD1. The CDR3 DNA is TGTGCCAGCAGTTTTGGACAGGGGAGCTACGAGCAGTACTTC. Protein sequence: CASSFGQGSYEQYF.